This passage covers 23 T cell receptor beta chains from one sample sequenced in a study of T-cell reconstitution after alpha-beta-depleted transplantation in children. Unique molecular identifiers were incorporated during preparation of the TCRbeta library. In TCRdb, the PCR reads were re-called with MiXCR into one record per CDR3 protein. The data show hundreds of thousands of distinct CDR3 sequences, roughly 18% seen once. This material consisted of PBMCs from the stem cell graft donor, taken from the stem cell graft. Receptor source: a human donor who donated a stem cell graft to a child with acute lymphoblastic leukemia.

This clonotype was seen a few times. The J gene is TRBJ2-7, the V gene TRBV6-1, with D tentatively TRBD2 (6 bases). Trimming shortened V by 4 bases and J by 7 bases, and 17 bases separated the two germline ends. CDR1 and CDR2 (germline): MNHNS, SASEGT. CDR3 length: 14 residues. The CDR3 sequence is CASSGRDLPMEQYF. Here the CDR3 DNA reads TGTGCCAGCAGTGGACGGGACTTGCCTATGGAGCAGTACTTC.

V and J are TRBV11-1 and TRBJ1-1; 7 bases map to TRBD1. Trimming removed 4 bases from V and 6 bases from J; junction bases left unmatched: 5. This CDR3 comprises 13 residues. Germline V CDR1 and CDR2: SGHAT, FQDESV (reference sequence). CDR3 sequence: CASSSKGTAEAFF. CDR3 coding DNA: TGTGCCAGCAGCTCTAAAGGGACAGCTGAAGCTTTCTTT.

There are many counts of this clonotype. The V gene is TRBV19, the J gene TRBJ2-7; 7 bases are a match to TRBD2. There are 14 residues in the CDR3. Germline values: CDR1 LNHDA, CDR2 SQIVND (reference sequence). Trimming removed 3 bases from V and 3 bases from J; junction bases left unmatched: 5. The CDR3 region is CASSISGKSYEQYF. In nucleotides, the CDR3 is TGTGCCAGTAGTATCAGCGGGAAGAGCTACGAGCAGTACTTC.

This clonotype was picked up a small number of times. The chain uses TRBV7-2 and TRBJ2-5, with D possibly being TRBD2 (5 bases). V dropped 8 bases and J dropped 4 bases, with 14 bases sitting between them. The CDR3 contains 13 residues. Per the germline V gene, CDR1 is SGHTA and CDR2 is FQGNSA. The DNA for the CDR3 is TGTGCCAGCTGTGCCCGGACTCCAGAGACCCAGTACTTC. It codes for CASCARTPETQYF.

The rearrangement joins TRBV5-1 to TRBJ2-1, with D perhaps matching TRBD1 (6 bases). The CDR3 is 13 residues long. Germline V gene sequence: CDR1 SGHRS, CDR2 YFSETQ. The V and J ends lost 4 bases and 7 bases respectively, with 12 bases between them. In nucleotides, the CDR3 is TGCGCCAGCAGCCGAGATAGGGGGAATGAGCAGTTCTTC. This codes for CASSRDRGNEQFF.

The V and J genes are TRBV20-1 and TRBJ2-7, with D possibly called TRBD1 or TRBD2 (5 bases each). V shed 6 bases and J shed 0 bases, with 15 bases lying between them. CDR1 is DFQATT and CDR2 is SNEGSKA in the germline V gene (reference sequence). The CDR3 loop spans 14 amino acids. The chain's CDR3 is CSADGTASSYEQYF. CDR3 nucleotide sequence: TGCAGTGCGGACGGGACCGCAAGCTCCTACGAGCAGTACTTC.

The rearrangement links TRBV19 to TRBJ2-6, with 8 nucleotides matching TRBD1. Looked up from germline, CDR1 is LNHDA and CDR2 is SQIVND (reference sequence). V lost 8 bases, J lost 0 bases, and 12 bases stayed unmatched. This CDR3 is 18 amino acids long. For the CDR3, the DNA is TGTGCCAGTCTCAAAGGAGACAGGGGACCCTCTGGGGCCAACGTCCTGACTTTC. It specifies CASLKGDRGPSGANVLTF.

This clonotype appeared a few times. The V call is TRBV12-3 or TRBV12-4, the J call TRBJ2-7; 9 bases line up with TRBD1. The CDR3 consists of 14 residues. The ends lost 4 bases at V and 1 base at J; junction bases unmatched: 2. The CDR3 protein is CASSWDRESYEQYF. DNA for the CDR3: TGTGCCAGCAGTTGGGACAGGGAATCCTACGAGCAGTACTTC.

The J gene is TRBJ2-7, the V gene TRBV7-9; the match to TRBD2 covers 9 bases. CDR3 length: 15 residues. Germline V gene lookup returns CDR1 SEHNR and CDR2 FQNEAQ (reference sequence). The ends lost 4 bases at V and 2 bases at J; junction bases unmatched: 6. This CDR3 reads CASSSPREGAYEQYF. CDR3 nucleotides: TGTGCCAGCAGCTCACCGCGGGAGGGTGCCTACGAGCAGTACTTC.

The chain links TRBV12-3 or TRBV12-4 to TRBJ2-1, with 16 bases aligning to TRBD2. The CDR3 consists of 16 residues. Unmatched junction bases numbered 2, after V lost 0 bases and J lost 9 bases. The CDR3 nucleotides read TGTGCCAGCAGTTTAGCGGGACTAGCGGGAGGGGTTGAGCAGTTCTTC. Protein product: CASSLAGLAGGVEQFF.

The chain links TRBV12-3 or TRBV12-4 to TRBJ2-1; D is perhaps TRBD2 (5 bases). V was shortened by 4 bases and J by 2 bases, with 15 bases between the two germline ends. CDR3 size: 16 residues. The CDR3 reads CASSWGSGYPYNEQFF. The CDR3 region has the DNA TGTGCCAGCAGTTGGGGTTCGGGGTACCCCTACAATGAGCAGTTCTTC.

CDR3 DNA: TGTGCCAGCAGCTTAGTGCAGGGGAGGAACACTGAAGCTTTCTTT. This codes for CASSLVQGRNTEAFF. V and J are TRBV7-9 and TRBJ1-1, with D tentatively TRBD1 (6 bases). The CDR3 is 15 amino acids. V was trimmed by 1 base and J by 1 base, leaving 10 bases between them. Germline V gene data show CDR1 as SEHNR and CDR2 as FQNEAQ (reference sequence).

This clonotype has a handful of counts. The chain carries TRBV2 and TRBJ1-5; D gene unclear. The ends were cut back, 1 base at V and 6 bases at J, with 7 bases in the middle. The CDR3 consists of 13 residues. CDR1 is SNHLY, CDR2 FYNNEI, per germline. The chain's CDR3 is CASSEGVSQPQHF. The DNA of the CDR3 is TGTGCCAGCAGTGAAGGGGTTAGTCAGCCCCAGCATTTT. Full variable domain (remainder filled in from reference TRBV2 and TRBJ1-5): EPEVTQTPSHQVTQMGQEVILRCVPISNHLYFYWYRQILGQKVEFLVSFYNNEISEKSEIFDDQFSVERPDGSNFTLKIRSTKLEDSAMYFCASSEGVSQPQHFGDGTRLSIL.

This clonotype was observed at least ten times. The chain recombines TRBV27 with TRBJ2-7; 8 positions agree with TRBD2. There are 14 residues in the CDR3. Germline lookup yields CDR1 MNHEY and CDR2 SMNVEV (reference sequence). Losses at the gene ends were 2 bases for V and 5 bases for J; bases not matched to a gene: 5. The chain's CDR3 is CASSLSGRGNEQYF. CDR3 nucleotide sequence: TGTGCCAGCAGTTTAAGCGGGAGAGGGAACGAGCAGTACTTC.

This clonotype came up many times. The chain links TRBV6-5 to TRBJ2-3; 9 bases fit TRBD2. CDR1 MNHEY and CDR2 SVGAGI come from the germline V gene. V was pared by 8 bases and J by 5 bases, with 8 bases of the junction left unmatched. The CDR3 is made up of 14 amino acids. DNA of the CDR3: TGTGCCAGCTCTCGTAGCGGGAGAGGAGATACGCAGTATTTT. Translation gives CASSRSGRGDTQYF.

This clonotype was seen more than once but under ten times. The CDR3 loop is CASSLGQFYNEQFF. CDR3 coding DNA: TGTGCCAGCAGCTTGGGCCAGTTCTACAATGAGCAGTTCTTC. The rearrangement links TRBV7-2 to TRBJ2-1; D unclear. Germline values: CDR1 SGHTA, CDR2 FQGNSA. The CDR3 contains 14 residues. V lost 3 bases to trimming and J lost 3 bases, with 9 bases between them.

This clonotype was detected a few times. The chain couples TRBV5-1 to TRBJ2-5; 8 nucleotides align to TRBD2. CDR3 size: 16 residues. V dropped 3 bases and J dropped 4; count of bases not matched to a gene: 11. Germline-derived CDR1 and CDR2 are SGHRS and YFSETQ. The CDR3 reads CASSSSLIAGRETQYF. The CDR3 DNA reads as TGCGCCAGCAGCTCCTCCCTCATAGCGGGGCGAGAGACCCAGTACTTC.

At least ten counts were recorded for this clonotype. At one end, the junction sequence differs from germline, possibly due to a read error. The chain couples TRBV20-1 to TRBJ1-2; weak D call: TRBD1 (6 bases). CDR3 length equals 12 residues. Germline CDR1 DFQATT, CDR2 SNEGSKA (reference sequence). CDR3 DNA: TGCAGTGCTTTATCGGACAGTTTGGATTTGGCCTTC. Its protein product is CSALSDSLDLAF.

This clonotype was counted between two and nine times. The chain carries TRBV5-1 and TRBJ2-4, with D perhaps assigned TRBD1 or TRBD2 (5 bases each). Trimming removed 0 bases from V and 6 bases from J, with 13 bases in between. Germline V gene data show CDR1 as SGHRS and CDR2 as YFSETQ. The CDR3 is 15 amino acids. The CDR3 protein is CASSLDGARGNIQYF. In DNA, the CDR3 is TGCGCCAGCAGCTTGGATGGGGCCCGGGGAAACATTCAGTACTTC.

The chain joins TRBV11-2 to TRBJ1-5; perhaps TRBD1 as D (5 bases). Looked up from germline, CDR1 is SGHAT and CDR2 is FQNNGV. Trimming cost V 5 bases and J 4 bases, with 15 bases left between them. The CDR3 has 15 residues. The CDR3 nucleotides are TGTGCCAGCAGCCCATTTACGGGGGGAAATCAGCCCCAGCATTTT. Its protein is CASSPFTGGNQPQHF.

V and J are TRBV7-9 and TRBJ2-1, with TRBD2 as a possible D gene (6 bases). Germline V gene sequence: CDR1 SEHNR, CDR2 FQNEAQ (reference sequence). The germline V and J ends were trimmed by 5 bases and 5 bases, with 16 bases remaining between them. The CDR3 length is 15 residues. CDR3 coding DNA: TGTGCCAGCAGCCGGCGGGATGACAGCGACAATGAGCAGTTCTTC. It encodes CASSRRDDSDNEQFF.

The chain couples TRBV5-6 to TRBJ2-5; 10 bases line up with TRBD1. CDR1 is SGHDT and CDR2 is YYEEEE in the germline V gene. Trimming at V came to 3 bases and at J to 4 bases, leaving 18 bases not matched to a gene. The CDR3 is 19 amino acids. CDR3 coding DNA: TGTGCCAGCAGCTCGACCCCGACCCTAAGACAGGGGGCAAGAGAGACCCAGTACTTC. Its protein product is CASSSTPTLRQGARETQYF.

This clonotype was found a few times. This chain joins TRBV20-1 and TRBJ2-7; no clear D gene. Per germline, CDR1 DFQATT and CDR2 SNEGSKA (reference sequence). The CDR3 contains 13 residues. Trimming stripped 0 bases from V and 3 bases from J, with 9 bases between. CDR3 coding DNA: TGCAGTGCTAGAGATCTACTTGACTACGAGCAGTACTTC. Translated: CSARDLLDYEQYF.